This T cell receptor beta chain comes out of a study of TIL therapy for anti-PD-1-resistant metastatic lung cancer. Study context: Progressing patients received lymphodepletion, expanded TIL infusion and IL-2.

The table lists this clone with a few counts. Its antigen is undetermined. Regarding the study as a whole: Treatment-naive, never-smoker and oncogene-addicted patients were overrepresented in this highly selected cohort.

Sample time point: pre-treatment sample, taken before nivolumab and TIL therapy. Stage 4 NSCLC adults joined between October 2017 and January 2020. Trimming removed 0 bases from V and 5 bases from J, with 12 bases in between. From germline, CDR1 is SGHDT and CDR2 YYEEEE. This CDR3 spans 14 amino acids. The immunoSEQ assay was v3. Libraries were sequenced to around 2 million read pairs (survey) or roughly 4.5-6 million (deep). Data came from immunoSEQ multiplex PCR; TCRdb stores just in-frame clones and leaves some out. The table shows about 36,000 clones, with roughly 70% occurring only once. The specimen comprised blood, sampled at baseline. The clonotype comes from a person between 25 and 80 years old with non-small cell lung cancer. J is TRBJ2-7 and V is TRBV5-6, with D perhaps matching TRBD1 (6 bases). CDR3: CASSLAYEGDEQYF. CDR3 DNA sequence: TGTGCCAGCAGCTTGGCGTACGAGGGGGACGAGCAGTACTTC.